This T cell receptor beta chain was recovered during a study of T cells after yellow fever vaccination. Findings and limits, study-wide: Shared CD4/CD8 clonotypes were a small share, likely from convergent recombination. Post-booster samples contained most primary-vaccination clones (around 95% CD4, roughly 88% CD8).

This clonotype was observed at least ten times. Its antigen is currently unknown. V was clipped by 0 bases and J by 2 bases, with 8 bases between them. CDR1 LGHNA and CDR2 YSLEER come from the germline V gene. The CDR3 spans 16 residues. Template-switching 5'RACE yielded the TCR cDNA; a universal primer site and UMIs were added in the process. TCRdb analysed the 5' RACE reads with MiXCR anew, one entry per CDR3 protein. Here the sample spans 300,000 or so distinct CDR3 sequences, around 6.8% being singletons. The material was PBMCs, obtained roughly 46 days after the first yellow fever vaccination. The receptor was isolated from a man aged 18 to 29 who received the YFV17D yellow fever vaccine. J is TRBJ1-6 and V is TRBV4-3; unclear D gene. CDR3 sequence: CASSQDSGAYNSPLHF. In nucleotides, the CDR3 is TGCGCCAGCAGCCAAGATTCCGGAGCCTATAATTCACCCCTCCACTTT.